The clone carrying this T cell receptor (beta chain) was detected a few times. What it recognizes is unknown. The data are from a study of blood T cells in healthy people across ages. Study-level results: The unsorted PBMCs prevented any conclusive comparison of naive versus antigen-experienced cells. More naive CD4+ cells and higher diversity marked long-lived donors relative to aged donors.

V was pared by 4 bases and J by 7 bases, with 19 bases between. The CDR3 loop spans 14 amino acids. Per the germline V gene, CDR1 is SQVTM and CDR2 is ANQGSEA. A J-beta primer mix and a sample-barcoded 5' primer were used in a second PCR of about 7 to 11 cycles. Each CDR3 protein is one row after TCRdb ran MiXCR on the 5' RACE reads. Among some 700,000 distinct CDR3 sequences listed, 20% to 25% were seen once. This receptor was obtained from a man between 65 and 85 years old in good health. This sequence joins TRBV29-1 and TRBJ2-5; perhaps TRBD1 as D (6 bases). Sequencing was carried out using blood. The CDR3 nucleotides are TGCAGCGTTGTTAGTTGGAGACAGGCTGGGACCCAGTACTTC. Protein sequence: CSVVSWRQAGTQYF. The variable domain in full, with the rest retrieved from reference TRBV29-1 and TRBJ2-5, is SAVISQKPSRDICQRGTSLTIQCQVDSQVTMMFWYRQQPGQSLTLIATANQGSEATYESGFVIDKFPISRPNLTFSTLTVSNMSPEDSSIYLCSVVSWRQAGTQYFGPGTRLLVL.